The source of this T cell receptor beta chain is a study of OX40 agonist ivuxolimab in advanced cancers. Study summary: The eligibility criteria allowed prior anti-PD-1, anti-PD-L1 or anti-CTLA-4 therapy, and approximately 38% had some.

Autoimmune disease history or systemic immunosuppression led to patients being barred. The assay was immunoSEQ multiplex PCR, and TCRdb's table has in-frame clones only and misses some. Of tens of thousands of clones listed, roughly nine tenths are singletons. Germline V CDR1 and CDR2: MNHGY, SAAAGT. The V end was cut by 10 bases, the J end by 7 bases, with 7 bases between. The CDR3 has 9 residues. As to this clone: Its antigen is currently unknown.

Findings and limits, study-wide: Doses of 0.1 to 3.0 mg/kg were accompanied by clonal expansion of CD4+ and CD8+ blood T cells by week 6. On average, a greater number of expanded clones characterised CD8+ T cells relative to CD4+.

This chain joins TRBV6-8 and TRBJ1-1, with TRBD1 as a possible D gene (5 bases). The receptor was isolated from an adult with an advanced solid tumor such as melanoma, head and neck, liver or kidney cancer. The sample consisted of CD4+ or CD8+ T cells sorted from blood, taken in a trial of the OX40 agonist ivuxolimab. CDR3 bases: TGTGCCATAGGGGTTGAAGCTTTCTTT. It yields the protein CAIGVEAFF.